A selection of T cell receptor beta chains follows, all from one sample in a study of cytomegalovirus exposure and HLA in healthy donors. Method: immunoSEQ multiplex PCR; TCRdb's copy keeps in-frame clones and lacks some. The sample yields under 200,000 clones, roughly 75% seen once. Sequencing input: PBMCs. The receptors were sampled from a female donor in good health and CMV-seronegative. The CDR3 runs from the conserved cysteine through the conserved F or W. The D gene is left open where the match is weak. Expanded clones are given a class, and other clones once, few, many or no size at all.

CDR3 protein | CDR3 DNA | V gene | clone size | J gene | D gene
CASSVEAEGQPQHF | TGTGCCAGCAGCGTAGAGGCAGAGGGTCAGCCCCAGCATTTT | TRBV9 | NA | TRBJ1-5 | NA
CASSLADPGEQYF | TGCGCCAGCAGCTTGGCAGACCCCGGGGAGCAGTACTTC | TRBV5-1 | NA | TRBJ2-7 | NA
CASSQNQGKGWNTEAFF | TGTGCCAGCAGTCAGAATCAGGGGAAGGGTTGGAACACTGAAGCTTTCTTT | TRBV28 | NA | TRBJ1-1 | NA
CSVGWQGNAEQYF | TGCAGCGTTGGTTGGCAGGGGAATGCCGAGCAGTACTTC | TRBV29-1 | NA | TRBJ2-7 | NA
CASATGGPLGNTIYF | TGTGCCAGTGCGACAGGGGGCCCTCTGGGAAACACCATATATTTT | TRBV6-5 | NA | TRBJ1-3 | TRBD1
CASSFPLTSGIRAGELFF | TGTGCCAGCAGCTTCCCTCTGACTAGCGGGATAAGGGCCGGGGAGCTGTTTTTT | TRBV11-2 | NA | TRBJ2-2 | TRBD2
CASSAFGTSGSRETQYF | TGTGCCAGCAGCGCCTTTGGGACTAGCGGGAGTAGGGAGACCCAGTACTTC | TRBV9 | NA | TRBJ2-5 | TRBD2
CASSLSPGTGGAEQYF | TGTGCCAGCAGCTTGAGCCCCGGGACAGGGGGCGCCGAGCAGTACTTC | TRBV5-5 | NA | TRBJ2-7 | TRBD1
CASSPQYRDAGGTVLHF | TGTGCCAGCTCACCACAGTATCGGGACGCTGGAGGGACGGTCCTCCACTTT | TRBV18 | NA | TRBJ1-6 | NA
CASMGGQYQETQYF | TGTGCCAGCATGGGGGGACAGTACCAAGAGACCCAGTACTTC | TRBV11-2 | NA | TRBJ2-5 | NA
CASRLGGNTEAFF | TGTGCCAGCAGACTGGGGGGGAACACTGAAGCTTTCTTT | TRBV7-2 | NA | TRBJ1-1 | NA
CASAYQAGSTDTQYF | TGTGCCAGCGCGTACCAAGCGGGATCCACAGATACGCAGTATTTT | TRBV6-4 | NA | TRBJ2-3 | TRBD2
CASSRLREGSNTQYF | TGTGCCAGCAGCCGCCTACGGGAGGGATCGAATACGCAGTATTTT | TRBV14 | NA | TRBJ2-3 | TRBD2
CASSLVWPGGRSYEQYF | TGCGCCAGCAGCTTGGTGTGGCCGGGGGGGAGGTCCTACGAGCAGTACTTC | TRBV5-1 | NA | TRBJ2-7 | TRBD2
CASSYSRLNSYNEQFF | TGTGCCAGCAGTTACTCGAGACTAAACTCCTACAATGAGCAGTTCTTC | TRBV6-5 | NA | TRBJ2-1 | NA
CASSTGQIYEQYF | TGTGCCAGCTCGACCGGACAGATCTACGAGCAGTACTTC | TRBV18 | NA | TRBJ2-7 | NA
CASSDRLYGYTF | TGTGCCAGTAGTGACAGGCTGTACGGCTACACCTTC | TRBV19 | NA | TRBJ1-2 | NA
CASSQEGTGNNQPQHF | TGTGCCAGCAGCCAAGAAGGGACAGGGAACAATCAGCCCCAGCATTTT | TRBV4-2 | NA | TRBJ1-5 | TRBD1
CAWSVTVNTGELFF | TGTGCCTGGAGTGTAACGGTGAACACCGGGGAGCTGTTTTTT | TRBV30 | NA | TRBJ2-2 | NA
CASSLTPGGGTGELFF | TGTGCCAGCAGCTTAACCCCAGGGGGCGGAACCGGGGAGCTGTTTTTT | TRBV7-3 | NA | TRBJ2-2 | TRBD1
CASSPGTGGHEQFF | TGCGCCAGCAGCCCTGGGACAGGGGGACATGAGCAGTTCTTC | TRBV4-1 | few | TRBJ2-1 | TRBD1
CASSLGAGGASGNTIYF | TGTGCCAGCAGCTTGGGGGCAGGTGGGGCAAGTGGAAACACCATATATTTT | TRBV7-9 | NA | TRBJ1-3 | NA
CASSTGRATEAFF | TGTGCCAGCAGCACCGGCAGGGCCACTGAAGCTTTCTTT | TRBV7-9 | NA | TRBJ1-1 | NA
CASSTMRGPTEAFF | TGTGCCAGCAGTACGATGAGGGGGCCCACTGAAGCTTTCTTT | TRBV28 | NA | TRBJ1-1 | TRBD1
CASSSDTSGLAKNIQYF | TGTGCCAGCAGCTCAGATACTAGCGGACTAGCCAAAAACATTCAGTACTTC | TRBV13 | NA | TRBJ2-4 | TRBD2
CASSLYNQGSYEQYF | TGTGCCAGCAGCCTATATAACCAGGGTTCCTACGAGCAGTACTTC | TRBV7-2 | NA | TRBJ2-7 | NA
CAGSQAGGTDEETQYF | TGCGCCGGCAGCCAAGCGGGGGGAACAGACGAAGAGACCCAGTACTTC | TRBV4-3 | NA | TRBJ2-5 | TRBD2
CASWVSGGYNEQFF | TGTGCCAGCTGGGTGTCAGGGGGTTACAATGAGCAGTTCTTC | TRBV28 | NA | TRBJ2-1 | TRBD1